These T cell receptor beta chains were read from a single sample in a study of radiotherapy plus CTLA-4 blockade in lung cancer. Produced via immunoSEQ multiplex PCR; TCRdb's table is partial and in-frame only. This table holds 28,000 or so clones, almost 80% found once. Sequenced material: peripheral blood, taken from a patient treated with radiotherapy plus ipilimumab. The source of these receptors is a human donor with non-small cell lung cancer who had stable disease on radiotherapy plus ipilimumab. The CDR3 runs from the conserved cysteine through the conserved F or W. The D gene is left open where the match is weak. Not all rows give a size; the values are once, few, many and, for expanded clones, a class.

j_call,clone_size,d_call,v_call,cdr3_nt,cdr3_aa
TRBJ2-7,.,TRBD2,TRBV19,TGTGCCAGTAGTAGCGCGGGGGGCGGGTACGAGCAGTACTTC,CASSSAGGGYEQYF
TRBJ1-5,.,TRBD1,TRBV9,TGTGCCAGCAGCACGACAGGGCAGAATCAGCCCCAGCATTTT,CASSTTGQNQPQHF
TRBJ1-2,.,.,TRBV6-5,TGTGCCAGCAGTTACTCCCACTCGGGTGGCTACACCTTC,CASSYSHSGGYTF
TRBJ1-2,.,.,TRBV11-2,TGTGCCAGCAGCTTTGCGGGAATTGGGGTCTATGGCTACACCTTC,CASSFAGIGVYGYTF
TRBJ2-5,.,.,TRBV5-6,TGTGCCAGCAGCTCCCAAGAGACCCAGTACTTC,CASSSQETQYF
TRBJ2-3,.,TRBD2,TRBV4-3,TGCGCCAGCAGCCCTAGCGGGGCTAGCACAGATACGCAGTATTTT,CASSPSGASTDTQYF
TRBJ1-1,.,.,TRBV6-5,TGTGCCAGCAGTTACTGGCGTGAAGCTTTCTTT,CASSYWREAFF
TRBJ1-1,.,.,TRBV6-5,TGTGCCAGCAGTTACTCAGGGGCCCCCCGTGTCACTGAAGCTTTCTTT,CASSYSGAPRVTEAFF
TRBJ1-1,.,.,TRBV28,TGTGCCAGCAGTTTAACGGACAGCCCGAGGGGGAACACTGAAGCTTTCTTT,CASSLTDSPRGNTEAFF
TRBJ1-2,few,TRBD1,TRBV6-1,TGTGCCAGCAGTGAGTCTCGGGACAGGGGGCGTTGGGGCTATGGCTACACCTTC,CASSESRDRGRWGYGYTF
TRBJ1-1,.,TRBD1,TRBV19,TGTGCCGCCCGAACAGGGGGCGCGAGTAGCACTGAAGCTTTCTTT,CAARTGGASSTEAFF
TRBJ1-1,.,.,TRBV13,TGTGCCAGCGGCAGGGGACGCCGAATGAACACTGAAGCTTTCTTT,CASGRGRRMNTEAFF
TRBJ1-3,.,.,TRBV9,TGTGCCAGCAGCGTAGATCCAGCCTCTGGAAACACCATATATTTT,CASSVDPASGNTIYF
TRBJ2-3,.,.,TRBV9,TGTGCCAGCAGCGCCGGAGACAGAAGCACAGATACGCAGTATTTT,CASSAGDRSTDTQYF
TRBJ1-2,once,.,TRBV7-8,TGTGCCAGCAGCCCTCAGTCGGCAGGAGGCTCTAACTATGGCTACACCTTC,CASSPQSAGGSNYGYTF
TRBJ2-7,.,TRBD1,TRBV4-1,TGCGCCAGCAGCCAAGAGAAGTTGTTGGGGACAGGGCCCGCTAGTTTTGGGCAGTACTTC,CASSQEKLLGTGPASFGQYF
TRBJ2-5,.,.,TRBV7-8,TGTGCCAGCAGCTTAGCAGGGCTGATCGGGACCCAGTACTTC,CASSLAGLIGTQYF
TRBJ2-2,.,.,TRBV14,TGTGCCAGCAGCCAAGCCCCCGGGGAGGGGGCACGCACCGGGGAGCTGTTTTTT,CASSQAPGEGARTGELFF
TRBJ1-2,once,TRBD1,TRBV7-9,TGTGCCAGCAGCCTCCGGGACAGGGACTATGGCTACACCTTC,CASSLRDRDYGYTF
TRBJ2-6,.,.,TRBV5-1,TGCGCCAGCAGCCCCGGACGGATCTCTGGGGCCAACGTCCTGACTTTC,CASSPGRISGANVLTF
TRBJ2-1,few,.,TRBV30,TGTGCCTGGAGTGCCCGGGGTTTTGAGCAGTTCTTC,CAWSARGFEQFF
TRBJ1-2,few,.,TRBV7-9,TGTGCCAGCAGCCTCGGGAACTATGGCTACACCTTC,CASSLGNYGYTF
TRBJ1-1,.,.,TRBV5-1,TGCGCCAGCAGCCCCCCGGGGCGGACTGAAGCTTTCTTT,CASSPPGRTEAFF
TRBJ1-5,.,TRBD1,TRBV19,TGTGCCAGTAGTCCTCGGACAGGGAAAGTCAATCAGCCCCAGCATTTT,CASSPRTGKVNQPQHF
TRBJ2-6,.,.,TRBV7-8,TGTGCCAGCAGCTCCTTATCTGGGGCCAACGTCCTGACTTTC,CASSSLSGANVLTF
TRBJ1-4,.,TRBD1,TRBV9,TGTGCCAGCAGCACTGCAGGGGGGTCTAATGAAAAACTGTTTTTT,CASSTAGGSNEKLFF
TRBJ2-3,once,TRBD1,TRBV5-4,TGTGCCAGCAGCGCACCCGGGACAGCTAGCACAGATACGCAGTATTTT,CASSAPGTASTDTQYF
TRBJ2-3,.,TRBD2,TRBV9,TGTGCCAGCAGCGCCCTTAGCGGGAGCCCTGGAGATACGCAGTATTTT,CASSALSGSPGDTQYF
TRBJ2-3,.,.,TRBV5-4,TGTGCCAGCAGCTTGGGCGGGGAGAGAGATACGCAGTATTTT,CASSLGGERDTQYF
TRBJ2-5,.,.,TRBV9,TGTGCCAGCAGCGTAGATGCCGGAGCGGGTATCCAAGAGACCCAGTACTTC,CASSVDAGAGIQETQYF
TRBJ1-6,.,.,TRBV28,TGTGCCAGCAGTTATTCAGGGTTCACCTATAATTCACCCCTCCACTTT,CASSYSGFTYNSPLHF
TRBJ1-5,.,TRBD1,TRBV16,TGTGCCAGCAGCCAACTGGCGCCGGGACAGGGAAACAATCAGCCCCAGCATTTT,CASSQLAPGQGNNQPQHF
TRBJ1-1,.,.,TRBV5-8,TGTGCCAGCAGCTCCAGATGGGGTAACACTGAAGCTTTCTTT,CASSSRWGNTEAFF
TRBJ2-1,.,TRBD2,TRBV9,TGTGCCAGCAGCGTAGGGGGGACTAGCGTTCCCAATGAGCAGTTCTTC,CASSVGGTSVPNEQFF
TRBJ2-5,once,.,TRBV5-5,TGTGCCAGCAGCTTGGCCGAGACCCAGTACTTC,CASSLAETQYF
TRBJ1-6,.,.,TRBV10-3,TGTGCCATCAGTGAGTCTTATGACCGCTCCTATAATTCACCCCTCCACTTT,CAISESYDRSYNSPLHF
TRBJ1-1,.,.,TRBV11-2,TGTGCCAGCAGCTTAGCGGGGGGGCTGGGGACTGAAGCTTTCTTT,CASSLAGGLGTEAFF
TRBJ1-6,.,.,TRBV6-5,TGTGCCAGCAGTAGCGGGGGGGGTAATTCACCCCTCCACTTT,CASSSGGGNSPLHF
TRBJ1-1,few,.,TRBV7-9,TGTGCCAGCAGCTTAGGCGGCAGGGGAGGGACTGAAGCTTTCTTT,CASSLGGRGGTEAFF
TRBJ2-4,.,.,TRBV7-9,TGTGCCAGCAGCTTAGCTGGGGGCTTTCAAAACATTCAGTACTTC,CASSLAGGFQNIQYF
TRBJ2-4,.,TRBD1,TRBV6-5,TGTGCCAGCAGGAGGGGGCCAGGCGAAAACATTCAGTACTTC,CASRRGPGENIQYF
TRBJ2-1,.,TRBD1,TRBV5-1,TGCGCCAGCAGCCTAAGACAGGGGTTCTACAATGAGCAGTTCTTC,CASSLRQGFYNEQFF
TRBJ2-1,few,.,TRBV29-1,TGCAGCGTTTGCTGGCAACACAATGAGCAGTTCTTC,CSVCWQHNEQFF
TRBJ1-4,.,.,TRBV5-5,TGTGCCAGCAGCCCATGGACAGCTAATGAAAAACTGTTTTTT,CASSPWTANEKLFF
TRBJ2-3,.,TRBD2,TRBV6-5,TGTGCCAGCAGATTCCAGGGAGGGGGCACAGATACGCAGTATTTT,CASRFQGGGTDTQYF
TRBJ2-1,.,TRBD1,TRBV12-5,TGTGCTAGTGGTTTGGGTAATAAAGACAGGGTATCCTACAATGAGCAGTTCTTC,CASGLGNKDRVSYNEQFF
TRBJ2-7,few,.,TRBV4-1,TGCGCCAGCAGCCACGAGACGACACGTACTACCTACGAGCAGTACTTC,CASSHETTRTTYEQYF
TRBJ2-7,.,TRBD1,TRBV5-4,TGTGCCAGCAGCTTCCGACAGGGGTTTTACGAGCAGTACTTC,CASSFRQGFYEQYF
TRBJ1-1,.,.,TRBV10-3,TGTGCCATCAGGCAGAACACTGAAGCTTTCTTT,CAIRQNTEAFF
TRBJ2-3,few,TRBD1,TRBV10-3,TGTGCCATCAGTGATGTGGTAACAGGGGGAACAGATACGCAGTATTTT,CAISDVVTGGTDTQYF
TRBJ2-4,.,.,TRBV7-9,TGTGCCAGCAGATTAGGGGCCAAAAACATTCAGTACTTC,CASRLGAKNIQYF
TRBJ1-5,.,.,TRBV10-2,TGCGCCAGCAGTGACAGACCCAATCAGCCCCAGCATTTT,CASSDRPNQPQHF
TRBJ1-2,.,.,TRBV7-6,TGTGCCAGCAGCTTAGTATTGAGGGGGTCCCCCCCCTATGGCTACACCTTC,CASSLVLRGSPPYGYTF
TRBJ1-2,.,.,TRBV11-2,TGTGCCAGCAGCTTAGAAGCTCTTCCCCTCTATGGCTACACCTTC,CASSLEALPLYGYTF
TRBJ1-2,.,TRBD1,TRBV19,TGTGCCTCTAATGCCCAACAGGGGGTCTATGGCTACACCTTC,CASNAQQGVYGYTF
TRBJ1-2,.,TRBD1,TRBV27,TGTGCCAGCAGGAGACAGGGGAACTATGGCTACACCTTC,CASRRQGNYGYTF
TRBJ2-1,.,TRBD2,TRBV6-5,TGTGCCAGCAGCATGGGGACTAGCAGTTCCAATGAGCAGTTCTTC,CASSMGTSSSNEQFF
TRBJ1-4,.,.,TRBV19,TGTGCCAGTAGTATAGAGGGGACGTACGAAAAACTGTTTTTT,CASSIEGTYEKLFF